Listed here are 5 T cell receptor beta chains from one sample, sequenced in a study of blood T cell repertoires in COVID-19 (dated by TCRdb to the early 2020s). The method behind the library was the immunoSEQ multiplex PCR assay. Drawn from immuneACCESS, this table holds only the in-frame rearrangements with V and J called that TCRdb kept. Clones are partly lost; checked studies trace under half to an unresolved V gene and leave the rest unexplained. The sample yields more than 150,000 clones; 75% to 90% were counted once. About an eighth of the sample is taken by the ten largest. Sequenced input: PBMCs or T cells enriched from blood (not recorded which). The receptors here all came from a woman aged 55-75 years who had recovered from COVID-19.

In its sample, this clone was seen a few times. The genes are TRBV4-1 and TRBJ1-1, with 7 positions matching TRBD1. CDR1 MGHRA and CDR2 YSYEKL come from the germline V gene. V was clipped by 6 bases and J by 2 bases; unmatched bases: 12. This CDR3 has 16 residues. Written as DNA, the CDR3 is TGCGCCAGCAGGTTCGGGACAGCCTACCTTAACACTGAAGCTTTCTTT. It specifies CASRFGTAYLNTEAFF.

The chain couples TRBV5-4 to TRBJ2-5, with D possibly being TRBD2 (6 bases). V was shortened by 4 bases and J by 7 bases, with 20 bases between the two germline ends. Germline-derived CDR1 and CDR2 are SGHNT and YYREEE (reference sequence). The CDR3 contains 15 residues. The CDR3 region is CASSAKTGSEGTQYF. CDR3 sequence (DNA): TGTGCCAGCAGCGCTAAAACCGGGAGCGAAGGGACCCAGTACTTC.

The chain recombines TRBV25-1 with TRBJ2-5, with TRBD1 identical over 7 bases. With V trimmed by 8 bases and J by 0 bases, 9 bases remained unmatched. This CDR3 comprises 15 residues. Germline V gives CDR1 MGHDK, CDR2 SYGVNS. The CDR3 protein is CASSIARGYQETQYF. The CDR3 nucleotides read TGTGCCAGCTCTATCGCCAGGGGGTACCAAGAGACCCAGTACTTC.

V usage is TRBV29-1 and J usage is TRBJ2-2; D not certain. V was cut by 6 bases and J by 3 bases, with 11 bases left in between. This CDR3 is built from 13 residues. CDR1 and CDR2 from the germline V gene are SQVTM and ANQGSEA. CDR3 region: CSVSRGDTGELFF. The CDR3 DNA follows: TGCAGCGTCTCCCGAGGAGACACCGGGGAGCTGTTTTTT.

The genes are TRBV19 and TRBJ1-5; 8 bases agree with TRBD1. The germline gives CDR1 LNHDA, CDR2 SQIVND (reference sequence). The ends lost 3 bases at V and 6 bases at J; junction bases unmatched: 7. The CDR3 extends over 15 amino acids. Here the CDR3 DNA reads TGTGCCAGTAGTATTGGAGGGGACAGGAGTCAGCCCCAGCATTTT. Residues: CASSIGGDRSQPQHF.